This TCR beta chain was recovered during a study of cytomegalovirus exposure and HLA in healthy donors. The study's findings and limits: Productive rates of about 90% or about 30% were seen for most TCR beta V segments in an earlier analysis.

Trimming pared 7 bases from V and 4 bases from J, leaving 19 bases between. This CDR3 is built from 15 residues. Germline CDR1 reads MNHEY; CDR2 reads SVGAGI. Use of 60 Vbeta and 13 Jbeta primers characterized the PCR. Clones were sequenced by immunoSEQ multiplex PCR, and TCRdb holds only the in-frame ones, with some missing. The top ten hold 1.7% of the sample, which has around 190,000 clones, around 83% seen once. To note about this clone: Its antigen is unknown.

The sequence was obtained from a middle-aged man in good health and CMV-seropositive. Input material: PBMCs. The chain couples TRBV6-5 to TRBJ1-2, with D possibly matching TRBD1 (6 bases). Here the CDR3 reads CASTQSGGGSYGYTF. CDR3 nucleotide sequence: TGTGCCAGCACCCAAAGTGGGGGCGGAAGCTATGGCTACACCTTC.